Listed below are T cell receptor beta chains from one sample, sequenced in a study of control samples from healthy donors and cancer patients. Assay: immunoSEQ multiplex PCR; the TCRdb copy retains only in-frame clones and omits some. Counted here are some 130,000 clones, about nine tenths occurring once; the ten biggest clones make up 2% to 3%. The sequenced material came from blood. Receptors originate from a man in his forties in good health. Both conserved end residues are trimmed from each CDR3.

v_call cdr3_aa
TRBV5-1 ASSLQTSGNNEQF
TRBV12-5 ASGLGTGNTEAF
TRBV7-8 ASSLGGLAGGPSTDTQY
TRBV7-8 ASSPTRASNYGYT
TRBV3-1/TRBV3-2 ASSPRDRGYRDSNQPQH
TRBV9 ASSADPAPETQY
TRBV7-8 ASSLAPGTGTFPGELF
TRBV28 ASSFAGTGGEQY
TRBV28 ASSTEGSMANEKLF
TRBV5-1 ASSLAETGGRSPLH
TRBV11-2 ASSSFPMSTGELF
TRBV5-6 ASSLWSHNEQF
TRBV7-2 ASSLIRDSPLH
TRBV10-1 ASSESPHLEQF
TRBV2 ASRKEWGSRLF
TRBV5-1 ASSPGQMNTEAF